This T cell receptor beta chain was sequenced in a study of cytomegalovirus exposure and HLA in healthy donors. Germline V lookup: CDR1 LNHDA, CDR2 SQIVND (reference sequence). CDR3 length: 15 amino acids. The germline V and J ends were trimmed by 0 bases and 1 base, with 9 bases remaining between them. The PCR contained 60 Vbeta and 13 Jbeta primers. The table came from immunoSEQ multiplex PCR; TCRdb's copy has only in-frame clones and leaves some out. In the table there are approximately 190,000 clones, roughly 80% of which are singletons. This TCR was sampled from a man aged 50 to 60 in good health and CMV-seronegative. The chain carries TRBV19 and TRBJ2-5; D remains unclear. Sequencing input: PBMCs. CDR3 nucleotide sequence: TGTGCCAGTAGTATAGAGTCAGGTGTCCAAGAGACCCAGTACTTC. Translated, it gives CASSIESGVQETQYF.